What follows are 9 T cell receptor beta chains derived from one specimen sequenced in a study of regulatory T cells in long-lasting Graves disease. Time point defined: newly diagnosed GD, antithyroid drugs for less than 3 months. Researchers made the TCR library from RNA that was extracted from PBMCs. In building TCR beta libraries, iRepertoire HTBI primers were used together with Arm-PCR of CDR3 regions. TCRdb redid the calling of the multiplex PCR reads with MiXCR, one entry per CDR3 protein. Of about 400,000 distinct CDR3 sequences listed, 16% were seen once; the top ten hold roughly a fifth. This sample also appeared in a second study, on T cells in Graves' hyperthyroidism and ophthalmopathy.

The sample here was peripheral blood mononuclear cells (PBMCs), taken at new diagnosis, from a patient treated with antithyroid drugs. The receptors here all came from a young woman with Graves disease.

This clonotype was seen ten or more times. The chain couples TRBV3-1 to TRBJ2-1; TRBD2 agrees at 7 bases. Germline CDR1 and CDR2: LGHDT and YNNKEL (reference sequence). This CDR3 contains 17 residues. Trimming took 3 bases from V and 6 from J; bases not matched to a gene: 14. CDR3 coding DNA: TGTGCCAGCAGCCAGTTCAGCGGGGCGGGGCGGGGCAATGAGCAGTTCTTC. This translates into CASSQFSGAGRGNEQFF.

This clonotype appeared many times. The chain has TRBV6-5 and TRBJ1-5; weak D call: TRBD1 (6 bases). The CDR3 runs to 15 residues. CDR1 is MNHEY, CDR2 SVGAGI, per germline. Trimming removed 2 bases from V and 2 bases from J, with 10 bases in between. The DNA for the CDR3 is TGTGCCAGCAGTTACAACCCAGGGGGCAATCAGCCCCAGCATTTT. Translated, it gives CASSYNPGGNQPQHF.

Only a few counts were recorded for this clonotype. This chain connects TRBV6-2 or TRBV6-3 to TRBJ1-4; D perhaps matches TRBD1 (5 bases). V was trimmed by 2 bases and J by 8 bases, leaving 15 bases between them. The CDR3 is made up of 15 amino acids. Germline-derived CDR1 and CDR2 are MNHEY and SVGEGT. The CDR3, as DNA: TGTGCCAGCAGTTACAGGGAGGGGACGGTGGAAAAACTGTTTTTT. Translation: CASSYREGTVEKLFF.

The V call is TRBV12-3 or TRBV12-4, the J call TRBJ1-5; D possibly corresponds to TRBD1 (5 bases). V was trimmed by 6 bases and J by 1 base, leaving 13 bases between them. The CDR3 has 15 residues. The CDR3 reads CASRATGGSNQPQHF. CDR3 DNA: TGTGCCAGCAGGGCTACGGGGGGGAGCAATCAGCCCCAGCATTTT.

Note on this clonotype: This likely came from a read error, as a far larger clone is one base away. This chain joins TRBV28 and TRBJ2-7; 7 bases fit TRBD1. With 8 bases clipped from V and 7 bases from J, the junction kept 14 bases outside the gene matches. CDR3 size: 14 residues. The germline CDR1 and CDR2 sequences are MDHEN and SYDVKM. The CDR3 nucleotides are TGTGCCAGCGAAGAGCTAGGGACAGACAATGAGCAGTACTTC. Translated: CASEELGTDNEQYF.

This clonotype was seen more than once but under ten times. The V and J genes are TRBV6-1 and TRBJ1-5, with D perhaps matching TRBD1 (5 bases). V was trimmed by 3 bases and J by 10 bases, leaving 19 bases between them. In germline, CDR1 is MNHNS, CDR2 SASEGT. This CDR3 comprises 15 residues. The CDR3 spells CASSEGGGGGGPQHF. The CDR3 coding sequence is TGTGCCAGCAGTGAGGGGGGTGGGGGAGGTGGCCCCCAGCATTTT.

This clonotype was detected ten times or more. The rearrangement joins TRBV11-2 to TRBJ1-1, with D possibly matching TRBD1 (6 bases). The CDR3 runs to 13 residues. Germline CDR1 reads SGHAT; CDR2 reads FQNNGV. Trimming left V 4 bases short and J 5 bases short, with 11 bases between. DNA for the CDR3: TGTGCCAGCAGCTCTTACCAGGGGACTGAAGCTTTCTTT. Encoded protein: CASSSYQGTEAFF.

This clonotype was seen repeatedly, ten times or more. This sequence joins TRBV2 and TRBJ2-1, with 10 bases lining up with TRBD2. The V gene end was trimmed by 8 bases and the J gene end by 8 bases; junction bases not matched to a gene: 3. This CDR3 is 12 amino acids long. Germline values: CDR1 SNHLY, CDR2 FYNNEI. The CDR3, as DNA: TGTGCCAGCCGGACTAGCGGTCATGAGCAGTTCTTC. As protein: CASRTSGHEQFF.

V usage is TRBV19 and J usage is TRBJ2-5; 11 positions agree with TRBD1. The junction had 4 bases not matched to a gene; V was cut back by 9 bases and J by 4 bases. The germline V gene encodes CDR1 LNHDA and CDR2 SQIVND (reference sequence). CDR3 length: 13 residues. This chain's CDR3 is CASRDRGVETQYF. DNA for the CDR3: TGTGCCAGCCGGGACAGGGGGGTAGAGACCCAGTACTTC.